These 12 T cell receptor beta chains came from one sample sequenced in a study of metastatic and nonmetastatic thyroid tumors. TCRdb used MiXCR to call clones anew from the PCR reads. The sample records tens of thousands of clones, 17% being singletons. Among the patients, none had received any treatment before thyroid surgery. Source material: tumor tissue. The source of these receptors is a female donor with papillary thyroid cancer or a benign thyroid nodule (not recorded which). Some clones in this sample may be carry-over from other donors' samples.

This clone was detected many times. J is TRBJ2-1 and V is TRBV19; 9 positions match TRBD1. CDR1 and CDR2 from the germline V gene are LNHDA and SQIVND (reference sequence). V was clipped by 9 bases and J by 3 bases; unmatched bases: 3. There are 13 residues in the CDR3. CDR3 in DNA: TGTGCCAGCGGACAGGGGTACTACAATGAGCAGTTCTTC. Protein sequence: CASGQGYYNEQFF.

This clone came up many times. The rearrangement uses TRBV7-2 and TRBJ2-7; D is perhaps TRBD1 (6 bases). The CDR3 is 14 amino acids. Germline loops: CDR1 SGHTA, CDR2 FQGNSA. Deletions cut 0 bases from V and 5 bases from J, with 11 bases between. CDR3 region: CASSLAAGANEQYF. The CDR3 nucleotides are TGTGCCAGCAGCTTAGCGGCAGGGGCTAACGAGCAGTACTTC.

In nucleotides, the CDR3 is TGTGCCAGCAGCGTAGCGCCGGGGTCCTGGTGGACACAAGAGACCCAGTACTTC. This gives the protein CASSVAPGSWWTQETQYF. V gene TRBV9 combines with J gene TRBJ2-5; D possibly matches TRBD1 or TRBD2 (5 bases each). The germline CDR1 and CDR2 sequences are SGDLS and YYNGEE. The V end lost 0 bases, the J end lost 2 bases, and 20 bases lay between the germline ends. The CDR3 is 18 residues long.

This clone was seen repeatedly, ten times or more. The gene calls are TRBV20-1 and TRBJ2-1; TRBD2 aligns across 10 bases. V lost 3 bases, J lost 7 bases, and 9 bases stayed unmatched. Germline loops: CDR1 DFQATT, CDR2 SNEGSKA (reference sequence). CDR3 length: 15 amino acids. The CDR3 DNA sequence: TGCAGTGCTAGTTCCCTAGCGGGAGCCTTGAATGAGCAGTTCTTC. Translating it yields CSASSLAGALNEQFF.

This clone has a handful of counts. The chain couples TRBV15 to TRBJ2-2; 7 nucleotides line up with TRBD2. J lost 5 bases, V lost 1 base, and 16 bases had no gene match. The CDR3 is made up of 19 amino acids. Germline V gives CDR1 LNHNV, CDR2 YYDKDF (reference sequence). Here the CDR3 DNA reads TGTGCCACCAGCAGAGTTGGCGGGAGTGTGGGGGGAAGGACCGGGGAGCTGTTTTTT. Translated: CATSRVGGSVGGRTGELFF.

The table lists this clone with many counts. The rearrangement uses TRBV19 and TRBJ2-5; D is unclear. This CDR3 spans 13 amino acids. V was trimmed by 5 bases and J by 4 bases, leaving 11 bases between them. CDR1 and CDR2 from the germline V gene are LNHDA and SQIVND (reference sequence). Written as DNA, the CDR3 is TGTGCCAGTAGTCCCCCCGTGGGAGAGACCCAGTACTTC. This encodes CASSPPVGETQYF.

V is TRBV19 and J is TRBJ1-5; D possibly corresponds to TRBD1 (5 bases). This CDR3 has 13 amino acids. The germline CDR1 and CDR2 sequences are LNHDA and SQIVND (reference sequence). V dropped 7 bases and J dropped 2 bases, with 9 bases sitting between them. CDR3 DNA sequence: TGTGCCAGTAACGACAGATGCAATCAGCCCCAGCATTTT. This gives the protein CASNDRCNQPQHF.

This clone was recorded many times. The gene calls are TRBV7-9 and TRBJ2-7; TRBD1 aligns across 7 bases. Germline values: CDR1 SEHNR, CDR2 FQNEAQ (reference sequence). J lost 2 bases, V lost 5 bases, and 6 bases had no gene match. This CDR3 has 14 residues. The CDR3 reads CASSPPGQPYEQYF. Here the CDR3 DNA reads TGTGCCAGCAGCCCCCCGGGACAGCCCTACGAGCAGTACTTC.

This clone occurred many times. The J gene is TRBJ2-1, the V gene TRBV7-9; D not certain. V gave up 3 bases and J gave up 9 bases, with 9 bases separating them. The CDR3 loop spans 12 amino acids. The germline V gene has CDR1 SEHNR and CDR2 FQNEAQ (reference sequence). The CDR3 DNA reads as TGTGCCAGCAGCTTTTCGGTTGGTGAGCAGTTCTTC. Protein product: CASSFSVGEQFF.

This clone came up many times. CDR3 in amino acids: CSAGGGPGLGAYEQYF. The CDR3 coding sequence is TGCAGTGCTGGGGGGGGGCCGGGACTAGGGGCCTACGAGCAGTACTTC. The rearrangement uses TRBV20-1 and TRBJ2-7, with 8 bases lining up with TRBD2. Germline trimming cut 5 bases from V and 2 bases from J; bases unmatched to any gene: 14. This CDR3 comprises 16 residues. CDR1 and CDR2 (germline): DFQATT, SNEGSKA (reference sequence).

This clone appeared many times. This CDR3 is CASSRRDNQPQHF. DNA for the CDR3: TGTGCCAGCAGCAGACGGGACAATCAGCCCCAGCATTTT. The chain carries TRBV6-4 and TRBJ1-5; D is unresolved. The CDR3 is 13 amino acids. CDR1 is MRHNA and CDR2 is SNTAGT in the germline V gene. Trimming took off 6 bases at V and 3 bases at J, with 9 bases between the two ends.

On this clone itself: One junction end does not reproduce the germline sequence, and a read error may be involved. V and J are TRBV20-1 and TRBJ1-2, with a possible D match to TRBD1 (5 bases). This CDR3 is 13 amino acids long. From germline, CDR1 is DFQATT and CDR2 SNEGSKA (reference sequence). The CDR3 coding sequence is TGCAGTGCTCATACAGGCTCTGGGTATGTCTACACCTTC. Residues: CSAHTGSGYVYTF.